The 28 T cell receptor beta chains below come from one sample, sequenced in a study of sequential checkpoint blockade in melanoma (dated by TCRdb to the late 2010s). Explained via the paper, the treatment or condition label denotes: randomized to nivolumab then ipilimumab (arm A) or the reverse (arm B). The receptor library was made with the immunoSEQ multiplex PCR assay. Imported from immuneACCESS, the table was reduced by TCRdb to in-frame sequences with V and J called. These copies leave out some clones; in studies compared against another copy, an unresolved V gene accounts for under half, and the cause of the remainder is not known. This sample holds around 34,000 clones; less than 85% were observed only once. More than 15% of the sample is held by the ten biggest clonotypes. The material was CD8+ T cells sorted from blood (inferred from file names), obtained from a patient given nivolumab and ipilimumab in sequence. Source of these receptors: a human donor with melanoma.

J is TRBJ2-3 and V is TRBV30, with 8 bases matching TRBD2. J was trimmed by 4 bases and V by 1 base; bases with no gene match: 4. The germline gives CDR1 GTSNPN, CDR2 SVGIG (reference sequence). This CDR3 spans 14 amino acids. CDR3 sequence reads: CAWSGTGGADTQYF. Written as DNA, the CDR3 is TGTGCCTGGAGTGGGACGGGAGGGGCAGATACGCAGTATTTT.

The chain has TRBV10-3 and TRBJ2-3; a possible D gene is TRBD1 (6 bases). Germline CDR1 is ENHRY and CDR2 is SYGVKD. Between the trimmed V and J ends, which lost 2 bases and 4 bases, there was a span of 13 bases. The CDR3 has 15 amino acids. CDR3 sequence reads: CAISEDRNLPDTQYF. In DNA form, the CDR3 reads TGTGCCATCAGTGAGGACAGGAACCTCCCAGATACGCAGTATTTT.

This clone was detected a few times. The J gene is TRBJ1-2, the V gene TRBV5-5; no reliable D call. V lost 5 bases to trimming and J lost 4 bases, with 15 bases between them. This CDR3 has 14 residues. Germline-derived CDR1 and CDR2 are SGHKS and YYEKEE (reference sequence). CDR3 amino acids: CASSHGEYFYGYTF. The CDR3 DNA is TGTGCCAGCAGTCACGGGGAATACTTCTATGGCTACACCTTC.

J is TRBJ1-4 and V is TRBV30, with TRBD1 matching over 7 bases. Per the germline V gene, CDR1 is GTSNPN and CDR2 is SVGIG (reference sequence). The trim removed 4 bases at V and 6 bases at J, leaving 8 bases unmatched. The CDR3 has 14 residues. The CDR3 region has the DNA TGTGCCTGGAATCTAGGGGGCGGAGATGAAAAACTGTTTTTT. It translates to CAWNLGGGDEKLFF. The complete variable domain, with remaining parts taken from reference TRBV30 and TRBJ1-4, reads SQTIHQWPATLVQPVGSPLSLECTVEGTSNPNLYWYRQAAGRGLQLLFYSVGIGQISSEVPQNLSASRPQDRQFILSSKKLLLSDSGFYLCAWNLGGGDEKLFFGSGTQLSVL.

The rearrangement links TRBV6-5 to TRBJ2-6; no clear D. This CDR3 spans 14 amino acids. Trimming left V 0 bases short and J 4 bases short, with 4 bases between. CDR1 MNHEY and CDR2 SVGAGI come from the germline V gene. The CDR3 bases are TGTGCCAGCAGTTACTCTTCAGGGGCCAACGTCCTGACTTTC. Amino acids: CASSYSSGANVLTF.

J is TRBJ1-5 and V is TRBV4-1; 9 bases line up with TRBD1. Germline loops: CDR1 MGHRA, CDR2 YSYEKL. Losses at the gene ends were 3 bases for V and 5 bases for J; bases not matched to a gene: 8. The CDR3 runs 16 residues. CDR3 sequence: CASSHRTGGRDQPQHF. Here the CDR3 DNA reads TGCGCCAGCAGCCACCGTACAGGGGGCCGGGATCAGCCCCAGCATTTT.

This rearrangement joins TRBV9 to TRBJ2-7; 8 bases are shared with TRBD1. The CDR3 is made up of 17 amino acids. Trimming cost V 0 bases and J 4 bases; bases outside gene matches: 12. The germline V gene has CDR1 SGDLS and CDR2 YYNGEE. The CDR3 DNA follows: TGTGCCAGCAGCGTAGGGCTTACGACAGGGGCTTGGTACGAGCAGTACTTC. This encodes CASSVGLTTGAWYEQYF.

The chain combines TRBV6-6 with TRBJ2-7, with 8 bases that match TRBD1. CDR1 and CDR2 (germline): MNHNY, SVGAGI (reference sequence). The ends lost 5 bases at V and 0 bases at J; junction bases unmatched: 9. The length of the CDR3 is 16 residues. CDR3: CASSPQGQAISYEQYF. For the CDR3, the DNA is TGTGCCAGCAGTCCCCAGGGACAGGCAATCTCCTACGAGCAGTACTTC.

The CDR3 here is CASSQSTGIEQYF. CDR3 DNA sequence: TGCGCCAGCAGTCAATCCACAGGGATAGAGCAGTACTTC. The rearrangement uses TRBV10-1 and TRBJ2-7, with a weak D call TRBD1 (6 bases). Trimming took off 5 bases at V and 7 bases at J, with 15 bases between the two ends. The CDR3 has 13 amino acids. Germline V gene data show CDR1 as WNHNN and CDR2 as SYGVQD (reference sequence).

For the CDR3, the DNA is TGCGCCAGCAGCCAAGAGTCGTGGCAGGGGAGCTACGAGCAGTACTTC. It is translated as CASSQESWQGSYEQYF. The chain is built from TRBV4-1 and TRBJ2-5; tentatively, D is TRBD1 (6 bases). The J call may be wrong; the DNA end is better matched by TRBJ2-7. Germline V gene lookup returns CDR1 MGHRA and CDR2 YSYEKL. The CDR3 spans 16 residues.

The chain employs TRBV7-9 and TRBJ1-1; D is ambiguous. Trimming shortened V by 0 bases and J by 8 bases, and 7 bases separated the two germline ends. The germline V gene encodes CDR1 SEHNR and CDR2 FQNEAQ (reference sequence). CDR3 length: 12 residues. The CDR3 loop is CASSLAEQEAFF. For the CDR3, the DNA is TGTGCCAGCAGCTTAGCGGAGCAGGAAGCTTTCTTT.

A few counts support this clone. The chain joins TRBV2 to TRBJ2-2; 7 positions match TRBD1. With 9 bases clipped from V and 0 bases from J, the junction kept 4 bases outside the gene matches. This CDR3 region has 14 residues. Germline V gene data show CDR1 as SNHLY and CDR2 as FYNNEI. CDR3 nucleotides: TGTGCCAGGGCTGGGACAGCGAACACCGGGGAGCTGTTTTTT. Translation gives CARAGTANTGELFF.

V is TRBV7-8 and J is TRBJ2-7, with D uncertain. The V gene's germline CDR1 is SGHVS and CDR2 FQNEAQ. The ends were cut back, 1 base at V and 4 bases at J, with 8 bases in the middle. The CDR3 is made up of 13 amino acids. CDR3 loop: CASSLVRGYEQYF. CDR3 DNA: TGTGCCAGCAGCTTAGTTCGCGGATACGAGCAGTACTTC.

The chain combines TRBV28 with TRBJ1-5; 8 bases are a match to TRBD1. V trimming: 6 bases; J trimming: 1 base; junction bases outside the gene matches: 5. This CDR3 spans 15 amino acids. Germline V lookup: CDR1 MDHEN, CDR2 SYDVKM. Here the CDR3 reads CASSLTGGSNQPQHF. DNA for the CDR3: TGTGCCAGCAGCCTTACAGGGGGGAGCAATCAGCCCCAGCATTTT.

The chain recombines TRBV7-9 with TRBJ1-1; possible D gene TRBD1, 5 bases. The ends were cut back, 5 bases at V and 0 bases at J, with 16 bases in the middle. This CDR3 has 16 residues. Germline values: CDR1 SEHNR, CDR2 FQNEAQ (reference sequence). The CDR3 DNA reads TGTGCCAGCAGCGAAATAACTGGGGGGGTGAACACTGAAGCTTTCTTT. Its protein product is CASSEITGGVNTEAFF.

This chain connects TRBV9 to TRBJ1-2; D gene ambiguous. Germline CDR1 reads SGDLS; CDR2 reads YYNGEE. V was cut by 7 bases and J by 4 bases, with 8 bases left in between. The CDR3 consists of 11 residues. The CDR3 protein is CASAGLYGYTF. In DNA, the CDR3 is TGTGCCAGCGCCGGACTCTATGGCTACACCTTC. Full variable domain (missing parts from reference TRBV9 and TRBJ1-2): DSGVTQTPKHLITATGQRVTLRCSPRSGDLSVYWYQQSLDQGLQFLIQYYNGEERAKGNILERFSAQQFPDLHSELNLSSLELGDSALYFCASAGLYGYTFGSGTRLTVV.

In this sample, this clone turned up a few times. The V and J genes are TRBV10-3 and TRBJ2-1; D uncertain. V shed 2 bases and J shed 5 bases, with 4 bases lying between them. The CDR3 contains 12 residues. Germline V gene lookup returns CDR1 ENHRY and CDR2 SYGVKD. CDR3 residues: CAISEQNNEQFF. The DNA for the CDR3 is TGTGCCATCAGTGAGCAGAACAATGAGCAGTTCTTC.

This chain connects TRBV27 to TRBJ1-1, with TRBD1 matching 8 bases. V was pared by 4 bases and J by 6 bases, with 7 bases of the junction left unmatched. The CDR3 totals 14 residues. Germline V lookup: CDR1 MNHEY, CDR2 SMNVEV (reference sequence). CDR3 amino acids: CASSSDRGAAEAFF. CDR3 in DNA: TGTGCCAGCAGTTCAGACAGGGGAGCGGCTGAAGCTTTCTTT.

The J gene is TRBJ2-7, the V gene TRBV7-2, with D possibly being TRBD2 (5 bases). CDR3 length: 15 amino acids. Trimming cost V 7 bases and J 0 bases, with 16 bases left between them. Germline CDR1 SGHTA, CDR2 FQGNSA. CDR3 nucleotides: TGTGCCAGCACAGACCCCCCCGAGGGCTCCTACGAGCAGTACTTC. Residues: CASTDPPEGSYEQYF.

The chain carries TRBV7-8 and TRBJ2-2; 7 bases agree with TRBD1. Trimming at V came to 3 bases and at J to 3 bases, leaving 4 bases not matched to a gene. The V gene's germline CDR1 is SGHVS and CDR2 FQNEAQ. This CDR3 contains 15 residues. CDR3: CASSLGQIDTGELFF. DNA for the CDR3: TGTGCCAGCAGCTTGGGACAGATTGACACCGGGGAGCTGTTTTTT.

This rearrangement joins TRBV7-9 to TRBJ2-7; 8 bases map to TRBD1. Losses at the gene ends were 2 bases for V and 2 bases for J; bases not matched to a gene: 8. This CDR3 comprises 16 residues. Germline CDR1 SEHNR, CDR2 FQNEAQ (reference sequence). CDR3 amino acids: CASSLSGRDRTYEQYF. The CDR3 nucleotides read TGTGCCAGCAGCTTAAGTGGCCGGGACAGGACCTACGAGCAGTACTTC. The variable domain in full, completed from reference TRBV7-9 and TRBJ2-7, reads DTGVSQNPRHKITKRGQNVTFRCDPISEHNRLYWYRQTLGQGPEFLTYFQNEAQLEKSRLLSDRFSAERPKGSFSTLEIQRTEQGDSAMYLCASSLSGRDRTYEQYFGPGTRLTVT.

The rearrangement joins TRBV9 to TRBJ2-1; tentative D call: TRBD1 (6 bases). Germline lookup yields CDR1 SGDLS and CDR2 YYNGEE. This CDR3 comprises 16 residues. The V gene lost 0 bases and the J gene lost 0 bases, with 10 bases spanning the gap. The CDR3 sequence: CASSVALGGSYNEQFF. The CDR3 region has the DNA TGTGCCAGCAGCGTAGCTTTAGGGGGCTCCTACAATGAGCAGTTCTTC.

The chain is built from TRBV9 and TRBJ1-4, with D perhaps matching TRBD1 (6 bases). CDR3 length: 15 residues. Trimming pared 4 bases from V and 1 base from J, leaving 11 bases between. The V gene's germline CDR1 is SGDLS and CDR2 YYNGEE. The CDR3 DNA sequence: TGTGCCAGCAGCCCCCAGGGGATAACTAATGAAAAACTGTTTTTT. Translated, it gives CASSPQGITNEKLFF.

The CDR3: CASSDIMNYGYTF. CDR3 in DNA: TGTGCCAGCAGTGATATAATGAACTATGGCTACACCTTC. This rearrangement joins TRBV2 to TRBJ1-2; D gene uncertain. The V gene's germline CDR1 is SNHLY and CDR2 FYNNEI. The V and J ends lost 3 bases and 2 bases respectively, with 7 bases between them. CDR3 length equals 13 residues.

The chain is built from TRBV19 and TRBJ1-1; TRBD1 aligns across 7 bases. J was trimmed by 11 bases and V by 0 bases; bases with no gene match: 9. The CDR3 extends over 14 amino acids. CDR1 LNHDA and CDR2 SQIVND come from the germline V gene (reference sequence). The chain's CDR3 is CASSIDLRARGAFF. Written as DNA, the CDR3 is TGTGCCAGTAGTATAGATCTCCGAGCCAGGGGGGCTTTCTTT.

This chain connects TRBV27 to TRBJ2-1; a weak D match, TRBD1 (5 bases). Germline V gives CDR1 MNHEY, CDR2 SMNVEV (reference sequence). V was shortened by 2 bases and J by 4 bases, with 12 bases between the two germline ends. This CDR3 has 15 residues. CDR3 nucleotides: TGTGCCAGCAGTTTAAGGGGCCCTAATTACAATGAGCAGTTCTTC. It translates to CASSLRGPNYNEQFF.

The CDR3 bases are TGTGCCAGCAGTATCAGGGGGCGGGAACTGTTTTTT. Translation gives CASSIRGRELFF. The chain recombines TRBV27 with TRBJ1-4, with TRBD1 matching 8 bases. The CDR3 is made up of 12 amino acids. The junction had 5 bases not matched to a gene; V was cut back by 5 bases and J by 12 bases. Per the germline V gene, CDR1 is MNHEY and CDR2 is SMNVEV (reference sequence).

This clone was counted between two and nine times. The chain joins TRBV4-3 to TRBJ1-2; D is perhaps TRBD1 (6 bases). Germline loops: CDR1 LGHNA, CDR2 YSLEER. Trimming shortened V by 1 base and J by 3 bases, and 9 bases separated the two germline ends. CDR3 length: 14 amino acids. The CDR3 sequence: CASSQGGGHYGYTF. The CDR3 nucleotides read TGCGCCAGCAGCCAAGGCGGGGGCCACTATGGCTACACCTTC.